A selection of T cell receptor beta chains follows, all from one sample in a study of breast tumors, draining lymph nodes, adjacent tissues. MiXCR was run by TCRdb on the multiplex PCR reads, yielding one entry per CDR3 protein. The data show about 200,000 distinct CDR3 sequences, around 34% seen once. The sample taken for sequencing was axillary lymph node tissue. These receptors originate from a female donor with breast cancer. Some clones in this sample may be carry-over from other donors' samples. The conserved cysteine and the conserved F or W are not part of the CDR3 here. Clone size is shown for a subset of rows, as once, few, many or a class of expanded clone.

J gene	V gene	clone size	CDR3 protein
TRBJ1-4	TRBV4-2	many	ASSQTGRYDEKLF
TRBJ2-2	TRBV6-5	many	ATRRLDRVGELF
TRBJ1-6	TRBV9	many	ASSPADPSYNSPLH
TRBJ1-4	TRBV2	.	ASSEAPGREKLF
TRBJ2-1	TRBV10-3	.	AISGQRGSYDEQF
TRBJ1-4	TRBV10-3	many	AISPGETTNEKLF
TRBJ2-1	TRBV6-5	many	ASRPREGQF
TRBJ2-7	TRBV28	.	ASKNPGPEGAYEQY
TRBJ1-1	TRBV15	.	ATGQGTEAF
TRBJ2-1	TRBV29-1	.	SWGGGGRLDEQF
TRBJ2-3	TRBV18	few	ASSPFRAGAADTQY
TRBJ2-6	TRBV2	.	ASSRDRRSGANVLT
TRBJ2-1	TRBV12-5	many	ASAAPRTSGNNEQF
TRBJ2-1	TRBV11-2	.	ASSLGSFTEQF
TRBJ2-2	TRBV11-3	.	ASSLKDDGRTDAGELF
TRBJ1-2	TRBV7-8	.	ASSLERNYGYT
TRBJ2-7	TRBV11-2	many	ASSLLTGASYEQY
TRBJ2-5	TRBV6-6	many	ASARRDSQETQY
TRBJ1-6	TRBV7-9	many	ASSLGMSNSPLH
TRBJ2-1	TRBV7-6	many	ASSFGGAVINEQF
TRBJ2-7	TRBV3-1	.	ASSQDMAGEEYEQY
TRBJ2-3	TRBV29-1	.	SVVLYLTSSSTGTQY
TRBJ1-6	TRBV7-2	.	ASSLVSANSPFH
TRBJ2-3	TRBV15	many	ATSPRLAGHTDTQY
TRBJ2-7	TRBV6-5	few	ASSSTQKSSYEQY
TRBJ1-4	TRBV11-2	few	ASSLGTDNEKLV
TRBJ2-1	TRBV16	.	ASSPIAGKF
TRBJ2-3	TRBV11-3	.	ASSLERY
TRBJ2-6	TRBV2	.	ASSAGPGANVLT
TRBJ1-5	TRBV6-2/TRBV6-3	.	ASSLNGNSNQPQH
TRBJ2-3	TRBV7-8	many	ASSLVVDTQY
TRBJ1-2	TRBV6-1	many	ASSWGVPQNYGYT
TRBJ1-2	TRBV6-1	few	ASAPRGANYGYT
TRBJ2-5	TRBV15	.	ATSRDGGGQETQY
TRBJ2-3	TRBV20-1	.	SARRTTSTDTQY
TRBJ1-5	TRBV6-1	few	ASIPTGNQPQH
TRBJ1-4	TRBV2	.	ASRPDRGANEKLF
TRBJ1-3	TRBV6-6	many	ASRGTDRNTIY
TRBJ1-2	TRBV2	once	ASSPGGSYT
TRBJ1-2	TRBV4-2	many	ASSLEVRGGYT
TRBJ1-2	TRBV7-8	.	ASSPWTNELAGYT
TRBJ1-1	TRBV24-1	once	ATSDPTGENTEAF
TRBJ2-3	TRBV7-2	many	ASSLSVLAGGAY
TRBJ1-2	TRBV10-2	many	ASSEAGLKSGYT
TRBJ2-7	TRBV20-1	many	SARVAGGPSGEQY
TRBJ1-2	TRBV5-1	many	ASSRQPDGGDYGYT
TRBJ1-3	TRBV11-2	.	ASSLPSAGGTGGRNTIY
TRBJ2-3	TRBV7-9	.	ASSLESGQGTDTQY
TRBJ2-7	TRBV5-7	few	ASSYPTSGQGIYEQY
TRBJ1-5	TRBV25-1	.	ASSESAGPISNQPQH
TRBJ2-1	TRBV7-7	.	ASSPGLARNEQF
TRBJ2-3	TRBV5-8	many	ASSLELGGGTDTQY
TRBJ2-6	TRBV7-8	.	ASSLVGANVLT
TRBJ1-4	TRBV2	many	ASSPGPLGGLF
TRBJ2-2	TRBV2	many	ASSGQGADTGELF